This TCR beta chain stems from a study of T cell repertoires in ileal Crohn's disease. The overall study: Every patient was operated on for stricturing (roughly 60%) or penetrating (approximately 40%) complications. About half of patients got postoperative therapy: some 11 thiopurines, around 19 anti-TNF.

Losses at the gene ends were 5 bases for V and 3 bases for J; bases not matched to a gene: 10. Germline CDR1 reads SGHTA; CDR2 reads FQGNSA. The CDR3 has 16 residues. Here immunoSEQ multiplex PCR was the method, and the copy in TCRdb shows in-frame clones only, minus some. Of about 5,500 clones in the sample, roughly 79% are singletons; the top ten hold about 6%. Note on this clone: What it recognizes is unknown.

Whole-study results and caveats: Active smokers at surgery had more clonal expansions than non-smokers.

Specimen: ileal tissue. The chain links TRBV7-2 to TRBJ2-3; 8 nucleotides align to TRBD2. The receptor was derived from an adult with Crohn's disease. CDR3 sequence: CASSPRGGLVTDTQYF. CDR3 in DNA: TGTGCCAGCAGCCCCCGCGGGGGGCTGGTTACAGATACGCAGTATTTT.